Listed here is a single T cell receptor beta chain. Its antigen remains unknown. In germline, CDR1 is SGDLS, CDR2 YYNGEE. V gave up 3 bases and J gave up 4 bases, with 7 bases separating them. The CDR3 length is 12 residues. The data derive from a study of T cell responses to AZD1222 COVID-19 vaccine. Study summary: Second-dose timings of about 4 or about 12 weeks were pooled.

The protocol was immunoSEQ multiplex PCR, while the TCRdb copy is restricted to in-frame clones and leaves out a portion. The sample contains 200,000 to 300,000 clones, roughly 93% of which appear only once. Study observations and caveats: Epitopes outside B.1.351 and B.1.1.7 mutated regions reportedly drew nearly half of spike TCRs. Spike-specific TCR breadth rose after two AZD1222 doses, and depth rose as well. Sampled repertoires all dated from after the peak T cell response.

The TCR comes from an adult in good health. Source: peripheral blood, taken on day 0 of AZD1222 vaccination. J is TRBJ1-2 and V is TRBV9; no reliable D call. The CDR3 spells CASSADGYGYTF. In DNA, the CDR3 is TGTGCCAGCAGCGCCGACGGCTATGGCTACACCTTC.